Sequencing of this T cell receptor beta chain was carried out in a study of T cells in localized non-small cell lung cancer. Findings of the study overall: Uninvolved adjacent lung had the highest recorded T cell clonality, with tumor below it. A higher density of T cells in blood coincided with extended overall survival. In adjacent lung appeared a median around 59 of the top 100 tumor clones. Without multi-region sequencing, intratumor heterogeneity could not be excluded.

Of note for this clone: Its antigen is not identified.

Clones were sequenced by immunoSEQ multiplex PCR, and TCRdb holds only the in-frame ones, with some missing. The sample lists around 91,000 clones; roughly 86% were seen once. The TCR was taken from a man aged 40 to 75 with stage I squamous cell lung carcinoma. The specimen was peripheral blood, collected before any cancer treatment.

The CDR3 is CATSRGGRMNTEAFF. CDR3 nucleotide sequence: TGTGCCACCAGCAGAGGTGGCAGGATGAACACTGAAGCTTTCTTT. The V call is TRBV15, the J call TRBJ1-1, with D hard to call. CDR1 and CDR2 (germline): LNHNV, YYDKDF (reference sequence). The CDR3 contains 15 residues. Trimming removed 1 base from V and 0 bases from J, with 9 bases in between.